A selection of T cell receptor beta chains follows, all from one sample in a study of human T cells and chemical hapten exposure. TCRdb redid the calling of the RACE reads with MiXCR, one entry per CDR3 protein. The profile covers 84,000 or so distinct CDR3 sequences, with about 10% appearing a single time and approximately 2.3% taken by the ten largest. The material was whole blood, obtained in connection with sensitization to the hapten diphenylcyclopropenone (DPC). The origin of the receptors is a woman aged 30 to 39 with alopecia areata. Some clones in this sample may be carry-over from other donors' samples. Each CDR3 is given with its conserved first and last residue. A D gene is named only where the DNA matches it firmly. Some rows have no size entry. The others give once, few or many, or a class for an expanded clone.

>TRBV2|NA|few|TRBJ1-4
TGTGCCAGCAGTCAGGGCTATAATGAAAAACTGTTTTTT
CASSQGYNEKLFF
>TRBV20-1|TRBD1|many|TRBJ2-5
TGCAGTGGGGGAAGGGACAGGAGGGAAAACATCCAAGAGACCCAGTACTTC
CSGGRDRRENIQETQYF
>TRBV19|NA|many|TRBJ1-1
TGTGCCAGTACCCCAGGGGAATGGACTGAAGCTTTCTTT
CASTPGEWTEAFF
>TRBV21-1|NA|many|TRBJ1-6
TGTGCCAGCAGCATGGGAGGGCGAAATTCACCCCTCCACTTT
CASSMGGRNSPLHF
>TRBV11-3|NA|few|TRBJ2-2
TGTGCCAGCAGCTTAGGCAGGGAGAACACCGGGGAGCTGTTTTTT
CASSLGRENTGELFF
>TRBV12-3/TRBV12-4|NA|many|TRBJ2-2
TGTGCCAGCAGTTCCCTCAGTGGCGGGGAGCTGTTTTTT
CASSSLSGGELFF
>TRBV3-2|NA|many|TRBJ2-3
TGTGCCAGCAGCCACCGTACTGGGTTT
CASSHRTGF
>TRBV5-1|NA|NA|TRBJ1-2
TGCGCCAGCAGCATTCCAGGGAATGGTGGCTACACCTTC
CASSIPGNGGYTF
>TRBV2|NA|many|TRBJ1-2
TGTGCCAGCATAAGAGAACTCTATGGCTACACCTTC
CASIRELYGYTF
>TRBV12-3/TRBV12-4|NA|many|TRBJ2-5
TGTGCCAGCAGTTTAGTATGGGGTTCCCAAGAGACCCAGTACTTC
CASSLVWGSQETQYF
>TRBV6-2/TRBV6-3|NA|many|TRBJ1-4
TGTGCCAGCAGTAAAGCCGGGACGGATGAAAAACTGTTTTTT
CASSKAGTDEKLFF
>TRBV12-3/TRBV12-4|NA|many|TRBJ2-5
TGTGCCAGCAGTTTTGGTCTCAGGCATGCCTCCCAAGAGACCCAGTACTTC
CASSFGLRHASQETQYF
>TRBV28|TRBD1|NA|TRBJ1-5
TGTGCCAGCGGGACAGGGGACGCGGATCAGCCCCAGCATTTT
CASGTGDADQPQHF
>TRBV6-5|TRBD1|few|TRBJ2-1
TGTGCCAGCAGGTCCGATGGGACAGGGGTTTTCTATGAGCAGTTCTTC
CASRSDGTGVFYEQFF
>TRBV5-6|NA|NA|TRBJ2-1
TGTGCCAGCAGCTTGGAAGGGAGCCGGCCTACTATGAAGTTCGGCTATGAGCAGTTCTTC
CASSLEGSRPTMKFGYEQFF
>TRBV20-1|NA|many|TRBJ1-6
TGCAGTGCAAGAGGGGCGAGCTCCTATAATTCACCCCTCCACTTT
CSARGASSYNSPLHF
>TRBV7-6|NA|many|TRBJ2-1
TGTGCCAGCAGTTCCACGGTAGGGGCCTACAATGAGCAGTTCTTC
CASSSTVGAYNEQFF
>TRBV9|TRBD1|few|TRBJ2-7
TGTGCCAGCAGCGTAGCTCCAGGGACAGGGGACTACGAGCAGTACTTC
CASSVAPGTGDYEQYF
>TRBV20-1|NA|many|TRBJ1-4
TGCAGTGCCCCCCGGGCGAGTGCAACTAATGAAAAACTGTTTTTT
CSAPRASATNEKLFF
>TRBV6-1|TRBD2|many|TRBJ2-5
TGTGCCAGCAGTGAAGCTCGATCAAGCGGGGTCTTGGAGACCCAGTACTTC
CASSEARSSGVLETQYF
>TRBV28|TRBD2|few|TRBJ2-2
TGTGCCAGCACCCCATCCCTCGGACTAGCGGGGCGGGCGGCCGGGGAGCTGTTTTTT
CASTPSLGLAGRAAGELFF
>TRBV12-3/TRBV12-4|NA|NA|TRBJ1-1
TGTGCCAGCAGTTTTGTGCTACAGGGTGAAGCTTTCTTT
CASSFVLQGEAFF
>TRBV3-1|NA|once|TRBJ2-7
TGTGCCAGCAGCCAAGATGGAACAGGCGTGGCGTTTCACGAGCAGTACTTC
CASSQDGTGVAFHEQYF
>TRBV24-1|NA|many|TRBJ2-7
TGTGCCACCAGTGACCCGGGCCTCGGAGAGCAGTACTTC
CATSDPGLGEQYF
>TRBV29-1|TRBD1|NA|TRBJ2-7
TGCAGCGTACCTGGACAGGGACTTTACGAGCAGTACTTC
CSVPGQGLYEQYF
>TRBV20-1|NA|NA|TRBJ2-3
TGCAGTGTACCGGGACCAAGCACAGATACGCAGTATTTT
CSVPGPSTDTQYF
>TRBV29-1|NA|many|TRBJ1-6
TGCGCAGTCTGGTCCTATAATTCACCCCTCCACTTT
CAVWSYNSPLHF
>TRBV4-2|NA|many|TRBJ2-1
TGTGCCAGCAGCCAAGGCCAGGTGTACAATGAGCAGTTCTTC
CASSQGQVYNEQFF
>TRBV5-5|TRBD2|few|TRBJ2-7
TGTGCCAGCAGCTGGTTACCCGGGACTAGCGGGAGCGTGTACGAGCAGTACTTC
CASSWLPGTSGSVYEQYF
>TRBV5-1|TRBD2|NA|TRBJ2-5
TGCGCCAGCAGCTGGGGTGCGGCGGGGGGCCTTAAACCCCAAGAGACCCAGTACTTC
CASSWGAAGGLKPQETQYF
>TRBV7-8|TRBD2|NA|TRBJ2-3
TGTGCCAGCAGCTTACGGCGGGGGGACCGGTGGAGCACAGATACGCAGTATTTT
CASSLRRGDRWSTDTQYF
>TRBV11-2|TRBD2|many|TRBJ2-3
TGTGCCAGCAGCTTAAAAGCGGGAGGGGCGGGGTTCACAGATACGCAGTATTTT
CASSLKAGGAGFTDTQYF
>TRBV28|TRBD2|many|TRBJ2-4
TGTGCCAGCAGTTTAATCTTGACGGGGGGTGAAAACATTCAGTACTTC
CASSLILTGGENIQYF
>TRBV24-1|TRBD1|few|TRBJ1-5
TGTGCCACCAGTGCCGACAGGGGCAATCAGCCCCAGCATTTT
CATSADRGNQPQHF
>TRBV7-8|NA|many|TRBJ1-5
TGTGCCAGCAGCTTAGGGTCATATGGGGATCAGCCCCAGCATTTT
CASSLGSYGDQPQHF
>TRBV11-2|NA|many|TRBJ2-2
TGTGCCAGCAGCGCCCGACTAGCCGGGGAGCTGTTTTTT
CASSARLAGELFF
>TRBV5-4|TRBD2|many|TRBJ2-1
TGTGCCAGCAGCCCACAGGCTAGCGGGGGGTGGAATGAGCAGTTCTTC
CASSPQASGGWNEQFF
>TRBV3-1|NA|NA|TRBJ2-3
TGTGCCAGCAGCCAAGGGACACTCCTCACAGATACGCAGTATTTT
CASSQGTLLTDTQYF